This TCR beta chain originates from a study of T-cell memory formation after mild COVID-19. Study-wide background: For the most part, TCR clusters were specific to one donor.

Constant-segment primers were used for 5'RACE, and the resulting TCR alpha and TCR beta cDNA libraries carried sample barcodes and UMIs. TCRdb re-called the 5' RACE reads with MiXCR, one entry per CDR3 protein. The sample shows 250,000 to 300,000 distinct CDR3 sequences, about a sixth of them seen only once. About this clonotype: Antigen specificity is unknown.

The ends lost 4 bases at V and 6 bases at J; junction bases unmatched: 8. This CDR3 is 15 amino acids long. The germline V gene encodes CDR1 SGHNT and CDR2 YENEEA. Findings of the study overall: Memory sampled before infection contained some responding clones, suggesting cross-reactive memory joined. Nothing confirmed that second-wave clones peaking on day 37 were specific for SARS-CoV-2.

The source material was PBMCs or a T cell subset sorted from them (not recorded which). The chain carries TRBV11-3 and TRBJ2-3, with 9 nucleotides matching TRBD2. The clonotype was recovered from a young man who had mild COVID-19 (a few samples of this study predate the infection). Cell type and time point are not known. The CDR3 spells CASSSSGGPWDTQYF. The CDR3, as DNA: TGTGCCAGCAGCTCCAGCGGGGGGCCCTGGGATACGCAGTATTTT.